Following are 30 T cell receptor beta chains from one sample sequenced in a study of T cell responses to AZD1222 COVID-19 vaccine. Assay used: immunoSEQ multiplex PCR; TCRdb lists only in-frame clones, some missing. The sample holds under 45,000 clones; roughly nine tenths are singletons and the top ten take around 6.6%. Sample: peripheral blood, taken on day 0 of AZD1222 vaccination. The source of these receptors is an adult in good health.

The chain couples TRBV3-1 (or the pseudogene TRBV3-2) to TRBJ2-4; D is ambiguous. Germline-derived CDR1 and CDR2 are LGHDT and YNNKEL (reference sequence). The CDR3 has 17 amino acids. Trimming took off 0 bases at V and 0 bases at J, with 12 bases between the two ends. The DNA for the CDR3 is TGTGCCAGCAGCCAAGAGGGCGGCAGGTTAGCCAAAAACATTCAGTACTTC. This gives the protein CASSQEGGRLAKNIQYF.

This clone was picked up a small number of times. This sequence joins TRBV5-1 and TRBJ1-1; D may be TRBD1 (5 bases). The V end lost 4 bases, the J end lost 1 base, and 14 bases lay between the germline ends. This CDR3 spans 15 amino acids. The germline gives CDR1 SGHRS, CDR2 YFSETQ. The CDR3 DNA sequence: TGCGCCAGCAGCGCTTGGACCGGGGGGAACACTGAAGCTTTCTTT. The encoded protein is CASSAWTGGNTEAFF.

The genes are TRBV18 and TRBJ1-6; no clear D gene. CDR3 size: 15 residues. V lost 2 bases and J 7 bases, leaving 12 bases between the germline ends. CDR1 and CDR2 from the germline V gene are KGHSH and LQKENI. The CDR3, as DNA: TGTGCCAGCTCACCAAGGGAGGGAAGAAATTCACCCCTCCACTTT. Amino acid sequence: CASSPREGRNSPLHF.

This chain uses TRBV3-1 (or the pseudogene TRBV3-2) with TRBJ2-1; 9 nucleotides match TRBD2. The CDR3 sequence is 17 residues long. J lost 3 bases, V lost 4 bases, and 10 bases had no gene match. The germline V gene has CDR1 LGHDT and CDR2 YNNKEL (reference sequence). The CDR3, as DNA: TGTGCCAGCAGCCCCTATTTCCTTAGCGGGGGCTACAATGAGCAGTTCTTC. The encoded protein is CASSPYFLSGGYNEQFF.

CDR3: CASSFPSGSGSTDTQYF. The CDR3 DNA sequence: TGTGCCAGCAGCTTTCCCTCTGGTAGCGGGAGCACAGATACGCAGTATTTT. The chain joins TRBV5-8 to TRBJ2-3; TRBD2 matches at 7 bases. The CDR3 has 17 residues. Looked up from germline, CDR1 is SGHTS and CDR2 is YDEGEE. Trimming at V came to 2 bases and at J to 0 bases, leaving 9 bases not matched to a gene.

The chain is built from TRBV19 and TRBJ1-2; weak D call: TRBD1 (5 bases). Germline-derived CDR1 and CDR2 are LNHDA and SQIVND (reference sequence). This CDR3 is built from 13 residues. Trimming pared 3 bases from V and 8 bases from J, leaving 13 bases between. The CDR3 nucleotides read TGTGCCAGTAGTATGGCTCGAGGGGCCGGCTACACCTTC. Translation: CASSMARGAGYTF. Looking up the rest from reference TRBV19 and TRBJ1-2 gives the full variable domain: DGGITQSPKYLFRKEGQNVTLSCEQNLNHDAMYWYRQDPGQGLRLIYYSQIVNDFQKGDIAEGYSVSREKKESFPLTVTSAQKNPTAFYLCASSMARGAGYTFGSGTRLTVV.

This sequence joins TRBV7-2 and TRBJ2-2, with D uncertain. Germline V gives CDR1 SGHTA, CDR2 FQGNSA. CDR3 size: 14 residues. V lost 2 bases and J 4 bases, leaving 8 bases between the germline ends. The CDR3, as DNA: TGTGCCAGCAGCTTAAGACCGCGCACCGGGGAGCTGTTTTTT. The encoded protein is CASSLRPRTGELFF.

The V call is TRBV3-1 (or the pseudogene TRBV3-2), the J call TRBJ2-7; the match to TRBD2 covers 8 bases. The CDR3 consists of 15 residues. Germline-derived CDR1 and CDR2 are LGHDT and YNNKEL (reference sequence). V shed 1 base and J 3 bases; nucleotides not matched to a gene: 5. The CDR3 here is CASSQGLAGGYEQYF. The DNA for the CDR3 is TGTGCCAGCAGCCAAGGATTGGCGGGGGGCTACGAGCAGTACTTC.

This chain joins TRBV15 and TRBJ1-4; D is possibly TRBD1 (5 bases). This CDR3 has 12 amino acids. Looked up from germline, CDR1 is LNHNV and CDR2 is YYDKDF (reference sequence). Trimming took off 0 bases at V and 13 bases at J, with 9 bases between the two ends. The CDR3 DNA follows: TGTGCCACCAGCAGAGATAAGGGGAGACTGTTTTTT. It specifies CATSRDKGRLFF.

This sequence joins TRBV2 and TRBJ1-1; D is unclear. The CDR3 length is 13 residues. CDR1 and CDR2 (germline): SNHLY, FYNNEI. V was pared by 1 base and J by 5 bases, with 8 bases between. The CDR3 sequence is CASSEGQRTEAFF. CDR3 sequence (DNA): TGTGCCAGCAGTGAAGGGCAGAGAACTGAAGCTTTCTTT.

The V and J genes are TRBV15 and TRBJ1-1; D gene ambiguous. V was shortened by 7 bases and J by 0 bases, with 12 bases between the two germline ends. The germline CDR1 and CDR2 sequences are LNHNV and YYDKDF (reference sequence). The CDR3 is 14 residues long. The CDR3 DNA sequence: TGTGCCACCACCCGCGACATCATGAACACTGAAGCTTTCTTT. As protein: CATTRDIMNTEAFF.

The chain combines TRBV7-9 with TRBJ2-7; D possibly uses TRBD1 or TRBD2 (5 bases each). Germline lookup yields CDR1 SEHNR and CDR2 FQNEAQ (reference sequence). The CDR3 runs 15 residues. The germline V and J ends were trimmed by 5 bases and 4 bases, with 18 bases remaining between them. In DNA, the CDR3 is TGTGCCAGCAGCCCACCGGGACCCTCAGGGTACGAGCAGTACTTC. Amino acid sequence: CASSPPGPSGYEQYF.

The chain recombines TRBV5-1 with TRBJ2-7; D ambiguous. Germline CDR1 SGHRS, CDR2 YFSETQ. V was pared by 4 bases and J by 6 bases, with 17 bases between. CDR3 length: 14 residues. This CDR3 is CASSPPDRYGEQYF. The CDR3, as DNA: TGCGCCAGCAGCCCGCCGGACCGCTACGGCGAGCAGTACTTC.

The chain links TRBV28 to TRBJ2-7; no clear D gene. Trimming removed 1 base from V and 3 bases from J, with 1 base in between. The length of the CDR3 is 11 residues. In germline, CDR1 is MDHEN, CDR2 SYDVKM. The CDR3 spells CASSLYYEQYF. The CDR3 DNA reads as TGTGCCAGCAGTTTATACTACGAGCAGTACTTC.

This chain links TRBV2 with TRBJ2-3; D is ambiguous. The CDR3 runs 12 residues. V lost 7 bases and J 2 bases, leaving 7 bases between the germline ends. Looked up from germline, CDR1 is SNHLY and CDR2 is FYNNEI. The DNA for the CDR3 is TGTGCCAGCAACGAGGACACAGATACGCAGTATTTT. Translating gives CASNEDTDTQYF.

V gene TRBV15 combines with J gene TRBJ2-3; TRBD1 is a possible D gene (6 bases). V gave up 5 bases and J gave up 2 bases, with 14 bases separating them. CDR3 length equals 15 residues. Germline loops: CDR1 LNHNV, CDR2 YYDKDF (reference sequence). The CDR3 spells CATSPEGQPTDTQYF. In DNA, the CDR3 is TGTGCCACCAGCCCCGAGGGACAACCCACAGATACGCAGTATTTT.

The chain couples TRBV19 to TRBJ2-2; D is undetermined. The V gene lost 2 bases and the J gene lost 5 bases, with 6 bases spanning the gap. Per germline, CDR1 LNHDA and CDR2 SQIVND (reference sequence). The CDR3 consists of 13 residues. CDR3 in DNA: TGTGCCAGTAGTATAATTAGAACCGGGGAGCTGTTTTTT. Its protein is CASSIIRTGELFF.

CDR3: CASSIGGRSTDTQYF. CDR3 DNA: TGTGCCAGTAGTATTGGTGGGCGAAGCACAGATACGCAGTATTTT. The rearrangement uses TRBV19 and TRBJ2-3; D is undetermined. CDR3 length: 15 residues. Trimming stripped 3 bases from V and 0 bases from J, with 10 bases between. Germline lookup yields CDR1 LNHDA and CDR2 SQIVND (reference sequence).

The V call is TRBV13, the J call TRBJ2-7, with TRBD2 matching 13 bases. This CDR3 is built from 14 residues. The V gene's germline CDR1 is PRHDT and CDR2 FYEKMQ (reference sequence). V dropped 5 bases and J dropped 3; count of bases not matched to a gene: 1. CDR3 region: CASSRLAGGYEQYF. The CDR3 nucleotides read TGTGCCAGCAGCCGACTAGCGGGGGGCTACGAGCAGTACTTC. Supplemented by reference TRBV13 and TRBJ2-7, the full variable domain reads AAGVIQSPRHLIKEKRETATLKCYPIPRHDTVYWYQQGPGQDPQFLISFYEKMQSDKGSIPDRFSAQQFSDYHSELNMSSLELGDSALYFCASSRLAGGYEQYFGPGTRLTVT.

CDR3 nucleotide sequence: TGTGCCAGCAGTGGATCCCCACAAGATACGCAGTATTTT. It is translated as CASSGSPQDTQYF. V usage is TRBV6-4 and J usage is TRBJ2-3; D call uncertain. CDR1 MRHNA and CDR2 SNTAGT come from the germline V gene. Trimming took off 4 bases at V and 5 bases at J, with 10 bases between the two ends. The length of the CDR3 is 13 residues.

V gene TRBV7-2 combines with J gene TRBJ2-7, with TRBD2 matching 7 bases. From germline, CDR1 is SGHTA and CDR2 FQGNSA. The CDR3 runs to 18 residues. The ends lost 1 base at V and 5 bases at J; junction bases unmatched: 17. CDR3 amino acids: CASSLDLSASGPLNEQYF. As DNA, the CDR3 is TGTGCCAGCAGCTTAGACCTTTCCGCTAGCGGCCCTCTCAACGAGCAGTACTTC. Drawing the rest from reference TRBV7-2 and TRBJ2-7, the complete variable domain is GAGVSQSPSNKVTEKGKDVELRCDPISGHTALYWYRQSLGQGLEFLIYFQGNSAPDKSGLPSDRFSAERTGGSVSTLTIQRTQQEDSAVYLCASSLDLSASGPLNEQYFGPGTRLTVT.

The J gene is TRBJ2-1, the V gene TRBV6-2 or TRBV6-3; 12 bases match TRBD1. In germline, CDR1 is MNHEY, CDR2 SVGEGT. This CDR3 has 20 residues. Germline trimming cut 4 bases from V and 10 bases from J; bases unmatched to any gene: 23. CDR3 in amino acids: CASSSNRDRGRVRGDREQFF. The DNA for the CDR3 is TGTGCCAGCAGTTCGAACCGGGACAGGGGGCGCGTACGCGGGGATCGAGAGCAGTTCTTC.

The chain is built from TRBV5-6 and TRBJ1-4; D is unclear. CDR1 and CDR2 (germline): SGHDT, YYEEEE. The CDR3 has 15 amino acids. V was cut by 0 bases and J by 0 bases, with 6 bases left in between. The CDR3 is CASSLAGATNEKLFF. DNA for the CDR3: TGTGCCAGCAGCTTGGCCGGGGCAACTAATGAAAAACTGTTTTTT.

This chain uses TRBV6-5 with TRBJ1-1; no firm D call. The CDR3 covers 14 residues. V was shortened by 2 bases and J by 6 bases, with 13 bases between the two germline ends. Germline V lookup: CDR1 MNHEY, CDR2 SVGAGI. CDR3 coding DNA: TGTGCCAGCAGTTACAACTATCAGATGCCTGAAGCTTTCTTT. This encodes CASSYNYQMPEAFF.

This clone was counted between two and nine times. The rearrangement links TRBV28 to TRBJ2-1, with TRBD2 matching 12 bases. V lost 6 bases, J lost 4 bases, and 7 bases stayed unmatched. The germline gives CDR1 MDHEN, CDR2 SYDVKM. The CDR3 totals 16 residues. The CDR3 spells CASSSVGTSGYNEQFF. CDR3 nucleotide sequence: TGTGCCAGCAGCTCAGTCGGGACTAGCGGGTACAATGAGCAGTTCTTC.

The chain recombines TRBV7-2 with TRBJ2-5, with a weak D call TRBD2 (5 bases). Germline V gene data show CDR1 as SGHTA and CDR2 as FQGNSA. CDR3 size: 13 residues. Trimming removed 5 bases at V and 6 bases at J, with 13 bases between. The CDR3 here is CASSGEMVKTQYF. DNA of the CDR3: TGTGCCAGCAGCGGGGAGATGGTCAAGACCCAGTACTTC.

The rearrangement uses TRBV6-2 or TRBV6-3 and TRBJ1-5; perhaps TRBD1 as D (6 bases). There are 13 residues in the CDR3. CDR1 is MNHEY, CDR2 SVGEGT, per germline. Trimming removed 5 bases from V and 10 bases from J, with 15 bases in between. The CDR3 region has the DNA TGTGCCAGCAGTACTCAGGGGTGGTCACCCCAGCATTTT. It yields the protein CASSTQGWSPQHF.

V gene TRBV27 combines with J gene TRBJ1-2, with 9 bases matching TRBD1. This CDR3 region has 16 residues. The V segment lost 5 bases and the J segment 7 bases; nucleotides outside the gene matches: 14. Germline CDR1 is MNHEY and CDR2 is SMNVEV (reference sequence). The chain's CDR3 is CASSPPTNRGLFGYTF. The CDR3 DNA reads as TGTGCCAGCAGTCCACCGACGAACAGGGGGCTCTTTGGCTACACCTTC.

The genes are TRBV19 and TRBJ2-7; the match to TRBD2 covers 9 bases. This CDR3 has 15 amino acids. Losses at the gene ends were 3 bases for V and 3 bases for J; bases not matched to a gene: 6. CDR1 and CDR2 from the germline V gene are LNHDA and SQIVND (reference sequence). The CDR3 reads CASSMAREGFYEQYF. CDR3 DNA: TGTGCCAGTAGTATGGCGCGGGAGGGATTCTACGAGCAGTACTTC.

The J gene is TRBJ2-6, the V gene TRBV11-2; TRBD1 is a possible D gene (6 bases). Trimming took off 5 bases at V and 4 bases at J, with 18 bases between the two ends. The CDR3 covers 17 residues. Per the germline V gene, CDR1 is SGHAT and CDR2 is FQNNGV. DNA of the CDR3: TGTGCCAGCAGCCGCCGCGACAGGCCGACGGGGGCCAACGTCCTGACTTTC. Translation: CASSRRDRPTGANVLTF.